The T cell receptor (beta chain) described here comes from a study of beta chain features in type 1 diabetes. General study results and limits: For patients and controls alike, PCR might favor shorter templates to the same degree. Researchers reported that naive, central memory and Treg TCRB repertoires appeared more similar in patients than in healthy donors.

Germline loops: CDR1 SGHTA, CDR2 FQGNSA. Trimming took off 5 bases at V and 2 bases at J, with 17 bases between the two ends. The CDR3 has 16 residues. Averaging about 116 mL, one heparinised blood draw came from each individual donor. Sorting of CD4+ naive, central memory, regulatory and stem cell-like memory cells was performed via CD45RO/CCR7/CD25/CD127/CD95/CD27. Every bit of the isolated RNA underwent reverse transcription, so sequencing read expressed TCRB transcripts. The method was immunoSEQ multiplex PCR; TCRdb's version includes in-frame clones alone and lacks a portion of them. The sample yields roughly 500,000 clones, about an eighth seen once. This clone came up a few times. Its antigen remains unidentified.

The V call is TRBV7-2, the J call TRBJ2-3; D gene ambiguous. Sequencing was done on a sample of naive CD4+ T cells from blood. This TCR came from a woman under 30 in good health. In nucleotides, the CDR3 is TGTGCCAGCAGCCTTATGACCGCCCTACCCACAGATACGCAGTATTTT. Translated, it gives CASSLMTALPTDTQYF.